Below, 17 T cell receptor beta chains from the same sample are listed, as sequenced in a study of shared clonotypes between healthy human individuals. Assay used: immunoSEQ multiplex PCR; TCRdb lists only in-frame clones, some missing. The data hold some 1,100,000 clones, with approximately 78% observed a single time. The sample was memory CD4+ T cells from PBMCs. This sample's subset: CD45RA-negative fraction. The receptors here all came from a man aged 18 to 30 in good health. Some clones in this sample may be carry-over from other donors' samples.

CDR3 sequence (DNA): TGTGCCAGTAGTTCCCGGACAGGTGGCTACACCTTC. Translation: CASSSRTGGYTF. This chain joins TRBV19 and TRBJ1-2; 7 bases are a match to TRBD1. Germline-derived CDR1 and CDR2 are LNHDA and SQIVND (reference sequence). With 5 bases clipped from V and 7 bases from J, the junction kept 4 bases outside the gene matches. The CDR3 loop spans 12 amino acids.

In regard to this clone: A far larger clone is a single base away, which makes a read error likely. The J gene is TRBJ1-1, the V gene TRBV27; possible D gene TRBD1, 6 bases. Trimming took off 6 bases at V and 3 bases at J, with 8 bases between the two ends. Germline CDR1 MNHEY, CDR2 SMNVEV (reference sequence). This CDR3 has 12 amino acids. Here the CDR3 reads CASSQGYTEAFF. The CDR3 DNA follows: TGTGCCAGCAGCCAGGGGTACACTGAAGCTTTCTTT.

The chain recombines TRBV5-5 with TRBJ1-4; D perhaps matches TRBD1 (6 bases). Germline CDR1 is SGHKS and CDR2 is YYEKEE (reference sequence). There are 16 residues in the CDR3. Between the trimmed V and J ends, which lost 0 bases and 5 bases, there was a span of 14 bases. CDR3 loop: CASSLEGRGWNEKLFF. The CDR3 coding sequence is TGTGCCAGCAGCTTGGAGGGCAGGGGATGGAATGAAAAACTGTTTTTT.

The CDR3 region is CASSPQAGVGYEQYF. CDR3 nucleotides: TGCGCCAGCAGCCCCCAAGCGGGAGTAGGGTACGAGCAGTACTTC. The rearrangement links TRBV4-1 to TRBJ2-7, with 8 positions matching TRBD2. The V gene end was trimmed by 4 bases and the J gene end by 4 bases; junction bases not matched to a gene: 9. The CDR3 consists of 15 residues. Germline V gives CDR1 MGHRA, CDR2 YSYEKL.

CDR3 loop: CSVVMGGRTDTQYF. The CDR3 DNA reads as TGCAGCGTTGTGATGGGCGGGAGAACAGATACGCAGTATTTT. The V call is TRBV29-1, the J call TRBJ2-3; 7 bases map to TRBD2. V was clipped by 4 bases and J by 3 bases; unmatched bases: 7. The CDR3 extends over 14 amino acids. In germline, CDR1 is SQVTM, CDR2 ANQGSEA.

J is TRBJ2-1 and V is TRBV7-3; the D is unclear. The CDR3 runs 15 residues. CDR1 is SGHTA and CDR2 is FQGTGA in the germline V gene. V lost 0 bases and J 6 bases, leaving 12 bases between the germline ends. CDR3 sequence: CASSLTGSKTNEQFF. The CDR3 nucleotides are TGTGCCAGCAGCTTAACAGGGTCTAAAACCAATGAGCAGTTCTTC.

This clone was counted between two and nine times. A much larger clone sits a single nucleotide away, making a read error possible. The sample carries other DNA sequences with the same CDR3. This chain joins TRBV5-1 and TRBJ2-7; 11 nucleotides align to TRBD1. The length of the CDR3 is 15 residues. Looked up from germline, CDR1 is SGHRS and CDR2 is YFSETQ. V gave up 0 bases and J gave up 3 bases; unmatched junction bases: 2. CDR3: CASSLAGTGGYEQYF. CDR3 bases: TGCGCCAGCAGCTTGGCCGGGACAGGGGGCTACGAGCAGTACTTC.

The chain uses TRBV11-2 and TRBJ2-1, with a weak D call TRBD2 (6 bases). CDR3 length: 12 amino acids. Germline V gives CDR1 SGHAT, CDR2 FQNNGV. Trimming shortened V by 5 bases and J by 8 bases, and 10 bases separated the two germline ends. CDR3 protein: CASSPAGYEQFF. DNA of the CDR3: TGTGCCAGCAGCCCAGCGGGTTATGAGCAGTTCTTC.

To note about this clone: This CDR3 is also generated by other DNA sequences in the sample. The chain employs TRBV6-1 and TRBJ1-1; D unclear. This CDR3 region has 13 residues. The germline CDR1 and CDR2 sequences are MNHNS and SASEGT. Trimming removed 6 bases from V and 5 bases from J, with 13 bases in between. For the CDR3, the DNA is TGTGCCAGCAGCCGAGGGAGAGGGACTGAAGCTTTCTTT. It yields the protein CASSRGRGTEAFF.

This chain uses TRBV7-8 with TRBJ2-3, with a weak D call TRBD1 (5 bases). The V and J ends lost 2 bases and 3 bases respectively, with 9 bases between them. The CDR3 contains 14 residues. Germline CDR1 reads SGHVS; CDR2 reads FQNEAQ. As DNA, the CDR3 is TGTGCCAGCAGCTTAATCCAGGGTACAGATACGCAGTATTTT. This translates into CASSLIQGTDTQYF. The whole variable domain, remainder taken from reference TRBV7-8 and TRBJ2-3, is GAGVSQSPRYKVAKRGQDVALRCDPISGHVSLFWYQQALGQGPEFLTYFQNEAQLDKSGLPSDRFFAERPEGSVSTLKIQRTQQEDSAVYLCASSLIQGTDTQYFGPGTRLTVL.

In this sample, this clone turned up many times. This sequence joins TRBV15 and TRBJ2-5; D might be TRBD1 or TRBD2, each matching 6 bases. Germline values: CDR1 LNHNV, CDR2 YYDKDF (reference sequence). The CDR3 sequence is 14 residues long. Trimming shortened V by 3 bases and J by 5 bases, and 13 bases separated the two germline ends. CDR3 residues: CATSRYRAGETQYF. DNA of the CDR3: TGTGCCACCAGCAGGTACAGGGCGGGGGAGACCCAGTACTTC.

A note on this clone: Other DNA sequences of this sample code for an identical CDR3. The chain couples TRBV6-1 to TRBJ1-5; 11 positions agree with TRBD1. CDR1 MNHNS and CDR2 SASEGT come from the germline V gene. This CDR3 has 16 amino acids. V was pared by 2 bases and J by 4 bases, with 4 bases of the junction left unmatched. The CDR3 here is CASSEYGTGGNQPQHF. CDR3 in DNA: TGTGCCAGCAGTGAATACGGGACAGGGGGAAATCAGCCCCAGCATTTT.

The V call is TRBV7-3, the J call TRBJ2-7, with TRBD2 identical over 10 bases. The trim removed 1 base at V and 3 bases at J, leaving 15 bases unmatched. CDR1 is SGHTA and CDR2 is FQGTGA in the germline V gene. CDR3 length: 19 amino acids. This chain's CDR3 is CASSLKLGLAESGCYEQYF. The CDR3 region has the DNA TGTGCCAGCAGCTTAAAGCTTGGACTAGCGGAGTCTGGGTGCTACGAGCAGTACTTC.

This sequence joins TRBV7-2 and TRBJ2-1; 9 nucleotides line up with TRBD2. The CDR3 loop spans 16 amino acids. Trimming at V came to 5 bases and at J to 2 bases, leaving 7 bases not matched to a gene. From germline, CDR1 is SGHTA and CDR2 FQGNSA. The CDR3 DNA is TGTGCCAGCAGCGGAACTAGCGGGCCGACCTACAATGAGCAGTTCTTC. Translating it yields CASSGTSGPTYNEQFF.

V usage is TRBV5-1 and J usage is TRBJ2-7, with D unclear. Germline V gene lookup returns CDR1 SGHRS and CDR2 YFSETQ. The CDR3 has 13 residues. V was clipped by 1 base and J by 4 bases, with 9 bases between them. The CDR3 DNA sequence: TGCGCCAGCAGCTTGACGGGCGCTTACGAGCAGTACTTC. Its protein is CASSLTGAYEQYF.

This rearrangement joins TRBV6-5 to TRBJ2-1; 12 bases are shared with TRBD2. This CDR3 contains 14 residues. V lost 2 bases and J lost 12; bases outside the gene matches: 5. Germline-derived CDR1 and CDR2 are MNHEY and SVGAGI. The CDR3 protein is CASSYGLAGGGQFF. The CDR3 nucleotides read TGTGCCAGCAGTTACGGTCTAGCGGGAGGGGGGCAGTTCTTC.

V and J are TRBV12-5 and TRBJ2-3; the D is unclear. Germline-derived CDR1 and CDR2 are LGHNT and FRNRAP. V was cut by 6 bases and J by 6 bases, with 10 bases left in between. This CDR3 is 12 amino acids long. The CDR3 here is CASGDSADTQYF. CDR3 DNA sequence: TGTGCTAGTGGGGATAGTGCGGATACGCAGTATTTT.